The 27 T cell receptor beta chains listed next were all sequenced from one sample in a study of blood T cells in healthy people across ages. Primers used in a second PCR of about 6 to 11 cycles were a sample-barcoded 5' primer and a J-beta primer mix. TCRdb re-called the 5' RACE reads with MiXCR, one entry per CDR3 protein. This table has around 1,100,000 distinct CDR3 sequences, around two fifths appearing once. Material: blood. These receptors all stem from a man between 18 and 29 years old in good health.

The V and J genes are TRBV6-2 or TRBV6-3 and TRBJ2-3; possibly TRBD2 for D (6 bases). Germline V gene sequence: CDR1 MNHEY, CDR2 SVGEGT. The CDR3 consists of 13 residues. Between the trimmed V and J ends, which lost 8 bases and 4 bases, there was a span of 13 bases. The CDR3 DNA reads as TGTGCCAGCTGGTCACTAGCTTCAGATACGCAGTATTTT. Translated, it gives CASWSLASDTQYF.

This clonotype was seen only a few times. V gene TRBV7-2 combines with J gene TRBJ1-1, with D hard to call. The V gene's germline CDR1 is SGHTA and CDR2 FQGNSA. The CDR3 is 13 residues long. V lost 1 base to trimming and J lost 7 bases, with 10 bases between them. CDR3 bases: TGTGCCAGCAGCTTAGGGTTTTCAGGTGAAGCTTTCTTT. Translated, it gives CASSLGFSGEAFF.

V is TRBV6-5 and J is TRBJ1-4, with D possibly being TRBD1 (6 bases). Trimming shortened V by 2 bases and J by 5 bases, and 15 bases separated the two germline ends. This CDR3 has 16 residues. Germline values: CDR1 MNHEY, CDR2 SVGAGI. CDR3 nucleotides: TGTGCCAGCAGTTACAAGACAGGTCAAGAGAATGAAAAACTGTTTTTT. It codes for CASSYKTGQENEKLFF.

The rearrangement joins TRBV30 to TRBJ1-2; D is perhaps TRBD1 (6 bases). Germline V lookup: CDR1 GTSNPN, CDR2 SVGIG (reference sequence). V was pared by 0 bases and J by 5 bases, with 22 bases between. CDR3 size: 17 residues. The CDR3 loop is CAWSVLGQSSTPYGYTF. As DNA, the CDR3 is TGTGCCTGGAGTGTACTAGGACAGTCCTCAACCCCGTATGGCTACACCTTC.

The genes are TRBV4-1 and TRBJ1-5; D gene unclear. There are 14 residues in the CDR3. Germline CDR1 MGHRA, CDR2 YSYEKL. V lost 5 bases, J lost 0 bases, and 8 bases lay in between. Written as DNA, the CDR3 is TGCGCCAGCAGCTCCCACAGTAGCAATCAGCCCCAGCATTTT. It specifies CASSSHSSNQPQHF.

V is TRBV20-1 and J is TRBJ2-1; either TRBD1 or TRBD2 may fit D (5 bases each). Germline CDR1 and CDR2: DFQATT and SNEGSKA (reference sequence). This CDR3 comprises 17 residues. V lost 3 bases and J 4 bases, leaving 22 bases between the germline ends. The CDR3: CSARDLRGGAVYNEQFF. Here the CDR3 DNA reads TGCAGTGCTAGGGATTTGAGGGGTGGGGCCGTATACAATGAGCAGTTCTTC.

This sequence joins TRBV20-1 and TRBJ2-3; D might be TRBD2 (6 bases). Germline-derived CDR1 and CDR2 are DFQATT and SNEGSKA (reference sequence). This CDR3 region has 16 residues. The V end was cut by 5 bases, the J end by 0 bases, with 18 bases between. The CDR3 is CSAPSGGILSTDTQYF. In DNA, the CDR3 is TGCAGTGCTCCCTCCGGGGGAATACTTAGCACAGATACGCAGTATTTT.

The rearrangement links TRBV5-1 to TRBJ2-7; D might be TRBD2 (7 bases). CDR3 length equals 14 residues. Deletions cut 0 bases from V and 7 bases from J, with 14 bases between. The V gene's germline CDR1 is SGHRS and CDR2 YFSETQ. This CDR3 reads CASSLVVQGGEQYF. The CDR3, as DNA: TGCGCCAGCAGCTTGGTGGTACAGGGAGGGGAGCAGTACTTC.

This clonotype was counted a few times. V is TRBV30 and J is TRBJ1-5, with a weak D call TRBD1 (5 bases). With 3 bases removed from V and 1 base from J, the gap between germline ends came to 10 bases. This CDR3 is 14 amino acids long. Looked up from germline, CDR1 is GTSNPN and CDR2 is SVGIG (reference sequence). The CDR3 DNA sequence: TGTGCCTGGAGCCAGGGTTTGAGCAATCAGCCCCAGCATTTT. Its translation is CAWSQGLSNQPQHF.

This clonotype has ten or more counts. This chain links TRBV11-2 with TRBJ2-3, with TRBD1 identical over 9 bases. There are 15 residues in the CDR3. V lost 4 bases and J lost 4; bases outside the gene matches: 6. CDR1 is SGHAT, CDR2 FQNNGV, per germline. The CDR3 loop is CASSSRDRDPDTQYF. The CDR3 coding sequence is TGTGCCAGCAGCTCCCGGGACAGGGATCCAGATACGCAGTATTTT. Supplemented by reference TRBV11-2 and TRBJ2-3, the full variable domain reads EAGVAQSPRYKIIEKRQSVAFWCNPISGHATLYWYQQILGQGPKLLIQFQNNGVVDDSQLPKDRFSAERLKGVDSTLKIQPAKLEDSAVYLCASSSRDRDPDTQYFGPGTRLTVL.

The genes are TRBV4-2 and TRBJ2-5; D uncertain. Germline V gives CDR1 LGHNA, CDR2 YNFKEQ. This CDR3 contains 14 residues. Trimming pared 1 base from V and 3 bases from J, leaving 9 bases between. As DNA, the CDR3 is TGTGCCAGCAGCCAAGGGACCACGAAAGAGACCCAGTACTTC. Translated, it gives CASSQGTTKETQYF.

A single count supports this clonotype. The chain carries TRBV6-6 and TRBJ2-1, with a tentative D call TRBD1 (6 bases). The CDR3 covers 14 residues. CDR1 MNHNY and CDR2 SVGAGI come from the germline V gene (reference sequence). V was clipped by 2 bases and J by 5 bases, with 10 bases between them. The CDR3 here is CASSYRGYNNEQFF. In nucleotides, the CDR3 is TGTGCCAGCAGTTACAGGGGGTATAACAATGAGCAGTTCTTC.

This chain joins TRBV7-8 and TRBJ2-5; tentative D call: TRBD2 (5 bases). Trimming removed 8 bases at V and 1 base at J, with 17 bases between. The CDR3 extends over 15 amino acids. Germline values: CDR1 SGHVS, CDR2 FQNEAQ. DNA of the CDR3: TGTGCCAGCGCCTCCCCCCCGGGGATCCAAGAGACCCAGTACTTC. Amino acid sequence: CASASPPGIQETQYF.

The CDR3 reads CAISVEQNHEQFF. CDR3 bases: TGTGCCATCAGTGTAGAACAGAACCATGAGCAGTTCTTC. The chain joins TRBV10-3 to TRBJ2-1; D is undetermined. Germline CDR1 ENHRY, CDR2 SYGVKD. V was clipped by 4 bases and J by 8 bases, with 12 bases between them. The CDR3 loop spans 13 amino acids.

This clonotype was detected only a few times. The V and J genes are TRBV29-1 and TRBJ2-1, with D perhaps TRBD1 (5 bases). Trimming shortened V by 5 bases and J by 2 bases, and 13 bases separated the two germline ends. The CDR3 is 14 amino acids. The germline V gene encodes CDR1 SQVTM and CDR2 ANQGSEA. The CDR3 region is CSVPGIGAYNEQFF. The CDR3 coding sequence is TGCAGCGTTCCAGGGATAGGGGCCTACAATGAGCAGTTCTTC.

The V and J genes are TRBV5-1 and TRBJ1-1; D remains unclear. Germline V lookup: CDR1 SGHRS, CDR2 YFSETQ. V lost 0 bases and J 1 base, leaving 10 bases between the germline ends. The CDR3 spans 15 residues. This CDR3 is CASSLAVGPNTEAFF. In DNA form, the CDR3 reads TGCGCCAGCAGCTTGGCGGTTGGCCCGAACACTGAAGCTTTCTTT. The whole variable domain, remainder taken from reference TRBV5-1 and TRBJ1-1, is KAGVTQTPRYLIKTRGQQVTLSCSPISGHRSVSWYQQTPGQGLQFLFEYFSETQRNKGNFPGRFSGRQFSNSRSEMNVSTLELGDSALYLCASSLAVGPNTEAFFGQGTRLTVV.

Only a few counts were recorded for this clonotype. The chain joins TRBV7-2 to TRBJ2-5, with a possible D match to TRBD1 (6 bases). The V end lost 6 bases, the J end lost 2 bases, and 13 bases lay between the germline ends. The CDR3 contains 14 residues. The germline V gene has CDR1 SGHTA and CDR2 FQGNSA. CDR3 residues: CASSRRTVQETQYF. CDR3 DNA sequence: TGTGCCAGCAGTAGGAGGACAGTTCAAGAGACCCAGTACTTC.

The CDR3 protein is CASSLGQGVPEAFF. CDR3 sequence (DNA): TGTGCCAGCAGCCTCGGACAGGGGGTACCAGAAGCTTTCTTT. The chain has TRBV7-8 and TRBJ1-1; 10 nucleotides match TRBD1. The CDR3 length is 14 residues. The V gene's germline CDR1 is SGHVS and CDR2 FQNEAQ. Trimming removed 5 bases from V and 8 bases from J; junction bases left unmatched: 8.

The CDR3 is CASNSGEWNYGYTF. For the CDR3, the DNA is TGTGCCAGCAACTCCGGAGAGTGGAACTATGGCTACACCTTC. V and J are TRBV7-9 and TRBJ1-2; no reliable D call. CDR3 length: 14 residues. V was cut by 7 bases and J by 2 bases, with 14 bases left in between. The germline V gene encodes CDR1 SEHNR and CDR2 FQNEAQ (reference sequence).

This clonotype was seen just once. The chain has TRBV20-1 and TRBJ1-1; D possibly corresponds to TRBD1 (5 bases). The CDR3 covers 14 residues. Germline V CDR1 and CDR2: DFQATT, SNEGSKA (reference sequence). V was shortened by 0 bases and J by 8 bases, with 16 bases between the two germline ends. The CDR3, as DNA: TGCAGTGCTAGAGATCCCCGGGGCAGCGGCGAAGCTTTCTTT. As protein: CSARDPRGSGEAFF.

This clonotype occurred a few times. The chain recombines TRBV7-9 with TRBJ2-3; 7 bases map to TRBD2. V lost 1 base to trimming and J lost 3 bases; unmatched junction nucleotides: 10. Germline CDR1 SEHNR, CDR2 FQNEAQ (reference sequence). There are 17 residues in the CDR3. CDR3 sequence reads: CASSLEKGGARTDTQYF. The CDR3 DNA follows: TGTGCCAGCAGCTTAGAAAAGGGAGGGGCTCGAACAGATACGCAGTATTTT.

The chain recombines TRBV7-2 with TRBJ1-1; D ambiguous. CDR1 and CDR2 (germline): SGHTA, FQGNSA. The V end lost 5 bases, the J end lost 4 bases, and 14 bases lay between the germline ends. The length of the CDR3 is 14 residues. CDR3 sequence: CASSPREGPTEAFF. DNA of the CDR3: TGTGCCAGCAGCCCCCGGGAGGGTCCCACTGAAGCTTTCTTT.

This chain links TRBV3-1 with TRBJ1-4; D is unresolved. Germline V gene lookup returns CDR1 LGHDT and CDR2 YNNKEL (reference sequence). Between the trimmed V and J ends, which lost 0 bases and 5 bases, there was a span of 7 bases. The CDR3 extends over 14 amino acids. The CDR3 DNA follows: TGTGCCAGCAGCCAAGACAGGAAGAATGAAAAACTGTTTTTT. Amino acid sequence: CASSQDRKNEKLFF.

The rearrangement joins TRBV7-2 to TRBJ1-2; D is uncertain. CDR1 is SGHTA, CDR2 FQGNSA, per germline. The length of the CDR3 is 13 residues. The V gene lost 6 bases and the J gene lost 6 bases, with 14 bases spanning the gap. This CDR3 reads CASSPLSPDGYTF. The CDR3 DNA is TGTGCCAGCAGTCCACTTTCACCGGATGGCTACACCTTC.

This clonotype has only a few counts. The chain couples TRBV7-2 to TRBJ2-3, with TRBD2 matching over 11 bases. The V and J ends lost 4 bases and 2 bases, in that order; junction bases with no gene match: 2. Germline CDR1 is SGHTA and CDR2 is FQGNSA. The CDR3 covers 15 residues. CDR3 residues: CASSWTSGSTDTQYF. Here the CDR3 DNA reads TGTGCCAGCAGCTGGACTAGCGGGTCCACAGATACGCAGTATTTT.

The table lists this clonotype with a few counts. The chain employs TRBV28 and TRBJ2-3; D unresolved. The CDR3 has 15 residues. CDR1 is MDHEN and CDR2 is SYDVKM in the germline V gene. V gave up 3 bases and J gave up 0 bases, with 10 bases separating them. In DNA form, the CDR3 reads TGTGCCAGCAGTTTGTTAAGCGCTAGCACAGATACGCAGTATTTT. Amino acids: CASSLLSASTDTQYF.

This chain connects TRBV7-9 to TRBJ2-1; 7 bases are shared with TRBD2. Germline CDR1 is SEHNR and CDR2 is FQNEAQ (reference sequence). V trimming: 2 bases; J trimming: 13 bases; junction bases outside the gene matches: 11. CDR3 length: 14 amino acids. CDR3 region: CASSLTRGGETQFF. The DNA of the CDR3 is TGTGCCAGCAGCTTAACACGGGGAGGGGAGACCCAGTTCTTC.